These T cell receptor beta chains were read from a single sample in a study of blood T cell repertoires in COVID-19. Assay: immunoSEQ multiplex PCR; the TCRdb copy retains only in-frame clones and omits some. The sample has about 210,000 clones, around 85% seen once; the top ten hold roughly 3.8%. The sample consisted of PBMCs or T cells enriched from blood (not recorded which). Receptors were obtained from a woman in her thirties or forties with acute COVID-19. Each CDR3 is given with its conserved first and last residue. D genes are given only for firm matches. Not every row has a clone size; where given, it reads once, few, many or a size class.

V gene	J gene	clone size	D gene	CDR3 DNA	CDR3 protein
TRBV28	TRBJ1-2	NA	TRBD1	TGTGCCAGCAGTTGGGACAGCAGGCCGAACTATGGCTACACCTTC	CASSWDSRPNYGYTF
TRBV21-1	TRBJ1-5	NA	NA	TGTGCCAGCAGCAATAGAGGTGGCCCGCGGGCCCATCAGCCCCAGCATTTT	CASSNRGGPRAHQPQHF
TRBV6-2/TRBV6-3	TRBJ1-5	NA	NA	TGTGCCAGCAGTTACAAGGGGTTGGGCAATCAGCCCCAGCATTTT	CASSYKGLGNQPQHF
TRBV2	TRBJ2-6	NA	TRBD2	TGTGCCAGCAGTTTAGCGGGAGGTTCATCTGGGGCCAACGTCCTGACTTTC	CASSLAGGSSGANVLTF
TRBV7-9	TRBJ2-7	NA	NA	TGTGCCAGCAGCTTAGGTCGGTCCTACGAGCAGTACTTC	CASSLGRSYEQYF
TRBV28	TRBJ1-1	few	NA	TGTGCCAGCAGTTTGCGCGGCGCTGAAGCTTTCTTT	CASSLRGAEAFF
TRBV6-4	TRBJ2-7	NA	TRBD1	TGTGCCAGCAGTGTTTGGTTTAGATTAGGGACAGGAAAATCCTACGAGCAGTACTTC	CASSVWFRLGTGKSYEQYF
TRBV7-6	TRBJ2-1	NA	TRBD2	TGTGCCAGCAGAGCTAGCGGGAGTGATGAGCAGTTCTTC	CASRASGSDEQFF
TRBV28	TRBJ2-2	NA	TRBD2	TGTGCCAGCAGTTTGCTTACTAGCGGGAGGATCGGGGAGCTGTTTTTT	CASSLLTSGRIGELFF
TRBV28	TRBJ1-5	NA	NA	TGTGCCAGCAGTCCCGGTCTGGGGAGAAGCAATCAGCCCCAGCATTTT	CASSPGLGRSNQPQHF
TRBV27	TRBJ2-7	NA	TRBD1	TGTGCCAGCAGTTTCTCCGGGACAGGGACCACAACCTACGAGCAGTACTTC	CASSFSGTGTTTYEQYF
TRBV6-6	TRBJ1-2	NA	NA	TGTGCCAGCAGTCCGAACTATGGCTACACCTTC	CASSPNYGYTF
TRBV11-2	TRBJ2-7	NA	NA	TGTGCCAGCAGCCCACTCTACGAGCAGTACTTC	CASSPLYEQYF
TRBV5-1	TRBJ1-2	NA	TRBD1	TGCGCCAGCAGCTTGGCCGGGGGACAGGGGGCGAGAGGCTACACCTTC	CASSLAGGQGARGYTF
TRBV28	TRBJ1-1	NA	NA	TGTGCCAGCAGTTCCCCCGGCGGGTACACTGAAGCTTTCTTT	CASSSPGGYTEAFF
TRBV5-1	TRBJ1-2	NA	TRBD1	TGCGCCAGCAGCCCCCCGCGACAGGGCCGGGGCTACACCTTC	CASSPPRQGRGYTF
TRBV7-6	TRBJ1-1	NA	NA	TGTGCCAGCAGCCCCCCTTGGAACACTGAAGCTTTCTTT	CASSPPWNTEAFF
TRBV12-3/TRBV12-4	TRBJ1-2	NA	NA	TGTGCCAGCAGTTCCTTCAGGGGCTACACCTTC	CASSSFRGYTF
TRBV28	TRBJ2-7	NA	NA	TGTGCCACCTCGCGACCAGGGGTTTTCGAGCAGTACTTC	CATSRPGVFEQYF
TRBV2	TRBJ2-5	NA	NA	TGTGCCAGCAGCCGAGACCAAGAGACCCAGTACTTC	CASSRDQETQYF
TRBV5-1	TRBJ2-7	NA	NA	TGCGCCAGCAGTTCCGACCCGATGGGGCTCGAGCAGTACTTC	CASSSDPMGLEQYF
TRBV15	TRBJ1-1	few	NA	TGTGCCACCAGCAGAGAGAGGAGGGAAGCTTTCTTT	CATSRERREAFF
TRBV11-2	TRBJ2-7	once	NA	TGTGCCAGCAGCTACGGTGGGAGTTACGAGCAGTACTTC	CASSYGGSYEQYF
TRBV5-1	TRBJ1-2	NA	NA	TGCGCCAGCAGCTTCGAGGAGGGGCACTATGGCTACACCTTC	CASSFEEGHYGYTF
TRBV14	TRBJ2-7	NA	NA	TGTGCCAGCAGCCGCAGGGTAAGCTCCTACGAGCAGTACTTC	CASSRRVSSYEQYF
TRBV5-1	TRBJ1-5	NA	NA	TGCGCCAGCAGCCAATGGGGGGATCAGCCCCAGCATTTT	CASSQWGDQPQHF
TRBV3-1/TRBV3-2	TRBJ2-1	NA	NA	TGTGCCAGCAGCCAAGTTGGGTACTCTGCCGGGGGCAATGAGCAGTTCTTC	CASSQVGYSAGGNEQFF
TRBV7-8	TRBJ2-2	NA	TRBD2	TGTGCCAGCCGACTCCTAGCGGGAGGTTTGCGTGGAGCCACCGGGGAGCTGTTTTTT	CASRLLAGGLRGATGELFF
TRBV27	TRBJ2-3	NA	TRBD2	TGTGCCAGCCTCATAGCGGGAGGCTCCACAGATACGCAGTATTTT	CASLIAGGSTDTQYF
TRBV7-2	TRBJ1-6	medium-sized	NA	TGTGCCAGCAGCTCGGAGTTGAAAGGGGCACCCCTCCACTTT	CASSSELKGAPLHF
TRBV2	TRBJ1-5	NA	NA	TGTGCCGGATCAACCGGGACAAACAATCAGCCCCAGCATTTT	CAGSTGTNNQPQHF
TRBV6-1	TRBJ2-7	NA	NA	TGTGCCAGCAGTGAAGAATGGGACTTACCCTCCTACGAGCAGTACTTC	CASSEEWDLPSYEQYF
TRBV18	TRBJ1-2	NA	TRBD1	TGTGCCAGCTCACCAGCAGGGGGCGACTATGGCTACACCTTC	CASSPAGGDYGYTF
TRBV4-1	TRBJ2-2	NA	NA	TGCGCCAGCAGCCAAGTATCCCAGACCGGGGAGCTGTTTTTT	CASSQVSQTGELFF
TRBV9	TRBJ2-3	NA	NA	TGTGCCAGCAGCCCTCAATCCCACAGGGTGACGAGTGCAGATACGCAGTATTTT	CASSPQSHRVTSADTQYF
TRBV28	TRBJ1-6	few	NA	TGTGCCAGCAGCCCAGCAACAGGGTCTAATTCACCCCTCCACTTT	CASSPATGSNSPLHF
TRBV27	TRBJ1-5	NA	TRBD1	TGTGCCAGCAGGCTTGACAGGGCAAATCAGCCCCAGCATTTT	CASRLDRANQPQHF
TRBV20-1	TRBJ2-5	NA	NA	TGCAGTGCTCTAAGGGGAGAGACCCAGTACTTC	CSALRGETQYF
TRBV28	TRBJ2-7	NA	TRBD1	TGTGCCAGCAGCCCAGGGACAGTCTTTCGGTACGAGCAGTACTTC	CASSPGTVFRYEQYF
TRBV19	TRBJ1-1	NA	NA	TGTGCCAGTAGTATTGGTCGGGGTGCCATGAACACTGAAGCTTTCTTT	CASSIGRGAMNTEAFF
TRBV27	TRBJ2-3	NA	TRBD1	TGTGCCAGCAGCCCCTGGGACAGGTTGGGCACAGATACGCAGTATTTT	CASSPWDRLGTDTQYF